This entry concerns a single T cell receptor (beta chain). Its matching antigen is unknown. This entry comes from a study of T cell responses to AZD1222 COVID-19 vaccine. Whole-study findings and limits: Clonal diversity was possibly underestimated; the donors were predominantly white British and more often female.

CDR3 length: 16 amino acids. CDR1 is SGDLS, CDR2 YYNGEE, per germline. The V and J ends lost 4 bases and 1 base, in that order; junction bases with no gene match: 7. Method: immunoSEQ multiplex PCR; TCRdb's copy keeps in-frame clones and lacks some. Among roughly 67,000 clones listed, about 87% were seen once. The TCR originated in an adult in good health. The chain employs TRBV9 and TRBJ2-5; 10 bases are a match to TRBD2. The specimen comprised peripheral blood, sampled on day 0 of AZD1222 vaccination. The CDR3 here is CASSPSAGGPQETQYF. The CDR3 coding sequence is TGTGCCAGCAGCCCATCAGCGGGAGGGCCCCAAGAGACCCAGTACTTC.